This T cell receptor (beta chain) originates from a study of CD8+ T cells in alopecia areata. Treatment denoted: oral pan-JAK inhibitor, 5-10 mg twice daily. Trimming shortened V by 8 bases and J by 6 bases, and 12 bases separated the two germline ends. The CDR3 is 12 residues long. CDR1 and CDR2 (germline): MNHNS, SASEGT. Overall study findings and caveats: Affected scalp, especially in alopecia totalis/universalis, had a higher clonality than normal scalp did. Many expanded lesional clones persisted in scalp and blood during tofacitinib.

As regards this clone: Its target is not known.

RNA extraction and reverse transcription yielded cDNA as sequencing template. The protocol was immunoSEQ multiplex PCR, while the TCRdb copy is restricted to in-frame clones and leaves out a portion. The sample yields around 190,000 clones, about three fifths seen once. The origin of this receptor is a human donor with alopecia areata. The sample here was CD4+ T cells sorted from blood, taken around week 50, from a patient treated with tofacitinib. The rearrangement uses TRBV6-1 and TRBJ2-3; D unclear. Here the CDR3 DNA reads TGTGCCAGCCGATTAGTGGGGGATACGCAGTATTTT. As protein: CASRLVGDTQYF.